These 10 T cell receptor beta chains came from one sample sequenced in a study of blood T cell repertoires in COVID-19. The protocol was immunoSEQ multiplex PCR, while the TCRdb copy is restricted to in-frame clones and leaves out a portion. The sample includes tens of thousands of clones, 87% of them seen just once. Sequenced input: peripheral blood. Source of these receptors: an elderly man with active COVID-19.

V gene TRBV3-1 (or the pseudogene TRBV3-2) combines with J gene TRBJ2-3; a possible D gene is TRBD1 (7 bases). The germline CDR1 and CDR2 sequences are LGHDT and YNNKEL (reference sequence). V was clipped by 8 bases and J by 3 bases, with 15 bases between them. The CDR3 loop spans 14 amino acids. The CDR3 sequence: CASAQGGGTDTQYF. CDR3 bases: TGTGCCAGCGCCCAGGGGGGTGGGACAGATACGCAGTATTTT.

The gene calls are TRBV18 and TRBJ2-1; TRBD1 matches 8 bases. The J segment lost 9 bases and the V segment lost 3 bases, leaving 13 bases of the junction unmatched. Germline V lookup: CDR1 KGHSH, CDR2 LQKENI. The length of the CDR3 is 16 residues. DNA for the CDR3: TGTGCCAGCTCACCTCGACAGGGGAGGTACCAAGGTGAGCAGTTCTTC. Its translation is CASSPRQGRYQGEQFF.

The chain carries TRBV19 and TRBJ2-3, with D unclear. Trimming removed 1 base at V and 5 bases at J, with 7 bases between. The CDR3 spans 13 residues. Germline V lookup: CDR1 LNHDA, CDR2 SQIVND (reference sequence). This CDR3 reads CASSIGLGDTQYF. The DNA for the CDR3 is TGTGCCAGTAGTATAGGTCTAGGAGATACGCAGTATTTT. Using reference TRBV19 and TRBJ2-3 for the parts outside the CDR3, the full variable domain is DGGITQSPKYLFRKEGQNVTLSCEQNLNHDAMYWYRQDPGQGLRLIYYSQIVNDFQKGDIAEGYSVSREKKESFPLTVTSAQKNPTAFYLCASSIGLGDTQYFGPGTRLTVL.

This clone is medium-sized (0.01 to 0.1%) by share. The genes are TRBV5-4 and TRBJ2-5; 11 bases match TRBD1. J gave up 7 bases and V 5 bases, and 4 bases lay outside the gene matches. Germline V gene data show CDR1 as SGHNT and CDR2 as YYREEE (reference sequence). This CDR3 region has 13 residues. As DNA, the CDR3 is TGTGCCAGCAGACCCGGGACAGGGGGGACCCAGTACTTC. Translation: CASRPGTGGTQYF.

This sequence joins TRBV18 and TRBJ1-6; D might be TRBD1 (5 bases). V lost 4 bases to trimming and J lost 12 bases, with 19 bases between them. Germline assignment: CDR1 KGHSH and CDR2 LQKENI. The CDR3 has 15 residues. The CDR3 sequence: CASSLQGEEWKPLHF. CDR3 DNA: TGTGCCAGCTCACTTCAAGGGGAGGAGTGGAAACCCCTCCACTTT.

The genes are TRBV19 and TRBJ2-1; 11 bases line up with TRBD1. This CDR3 contains 13 residues. The germline CDR1 and CDR2 sequences are LNHDA and SQIVND (reference sequence). V shed 7 bases, J shed 9 bases, and the junction held 5 bases outside the gene matches. In DNA form, the CDR3 reads TGTGCCAGTACCGGACAGGGGGCGGGTGAGCAGTTCTTC. Amino acid sequence: CASTGQGAGEQFF.

The DNA for the CDR3 is TGTGCCAGCAGTGGGACTAGTCGAGGCGAGCAGTACTTC. Translated: CASSGTSRGEQYF. V and J are TRBV2 and TRBJ2-7; 7 nucleotides agree with TRBD2. Germline V gene data show CDR1 as SNHLY and CDR2 as FYNNEI. The CDR3 consists of 13 residues. Trimming at V came to 4 bases and at J to 6 bases, leaving 6 bases not matched to a gene.

V usage is TRBV9 and J usage is TRBJ2-2; D possibly corresponds to TRBD2 (6 bases). Germline loops: CDR1 SGDLS, CDR2 YYNGEE. This CDR3 spans 17 amino acids. Trimming took off 0 bases at V and 0 bases at J, with 12 bases between the two ends. The CDR3 spells CASSVGRSGANTGELFF. Here the CDR3 DNA reads TGTGCCAGCAGCGTAGGTCGATCGGGAGCGAACACCGGGGAGCTGTTTTTT. Together with reference TRBV9 and TRBJ2-2, the CDR3 gives the full variable domain: DSGVTQTPKHLITATGQRVTLRCSPRSGDLSVYWYQQSLDQGLQFLIQYYNGEERAKGNILERFSAQQFPDLHSELNLSSLELGDSALYFCASSVGRSGANTGELFFGEGSRLTVL.

The chain couples TRBV5-3 to TRBJ1-2, with 11 bases that match TRBD1. Being an ORF, TRBV5-3 has a function that is uncertain. CDR3 length: 15 residues. J lost 7 bases, V lost 4 bases, and 9 bases had no gene match. The CDR3 here is CARSLYGQGAFGYTF. The CDR3 coding sequence is TGTGCCAGAAGCCTATACGGACAGGGGGCTTTTGGCTACACCTTC.

The gene calls are TRBV29-1 and TRBJ2-5; 9 bases agree with TRBD1. The germline CDR1 and CDR2 sequences are SQVTM and ANQGSEA. The CDR3 contains 13 residues. V dropped 8 bases and J dropped 1; count of bases not matched to a gene: 5. The CDR3: CSIRQGGQETQYF. The CDR3 DNA is TGCAGCATCCGACAGGGGGGCCAAGAGACCCAGTACTTC.